The 31 T cell receptor beta chains listed next were all sequenced from one sample in a study of blood T cells in healthy people across ages. Then a second PCR, running about 6 to 12 cycles, was carried out with a sample-barcoded 5' primer and a J-beta primer mix. TCRdb itself ran the 5' RACE reads through MiXCR, one entry per CDR3 protein. In the table there are about 1.6 million distinct CDR3 sequences, about 35% of which are singletons. Input material: blood. The source of these receptors is a woman aged 30 to 39 in good health.

This clonotype was seen ten or more times. V is TRBV3-1 and J is TRBJ2-5; 8 bases match TRBD2. Germline loops: CDR1 LGHDT, CDR2 YNNKEL (reference sequence). Trimming cost V 4 bases and J 5 bases; bases outside gene matches: 3. This CDR3 spans 13 amino acids. This CDR3 reads CASSPGGPETQYF. The CDR3 nucleotides are TGTGCCAGCAGCCCGGGGGGGCCGGAGACCCAGTACTTC.

Note on this clonotype: A read error may be the cause here, since a much bigger clone is one base away. The chain recombines TRBV10-3 with TRBJ2-3; 7 nucleotides match TRBD1. CDR1 is ENHRY, CDR2 SYGVKD, per germline. There are 17 residues in the CDR3. CDR3 region: CATSGNRDSNPTDTQYF. CDR3 in DNA: TGTGCCACCAGTGGAAACCGGGACAGCAATCCCACAGATACGCAGTATTTT.

The genes are TRBV6-2 or TRBV6-3 and TRBJ2-7, with D possibly being TRBD1 (7 bases). Between the trimmed V and J ends, which lost 1 base and 6 bases, there was a span of 13 bases. Germline CDR1 reads MNHEY; CDR2 reads SVGEGT. The CDR3 length is 14 residues. The CDR3 region is CASSYLVQGGEQYF. The CDR3 DNA follows: TGTGCCAGCAGTTACTTGGTGCAGGGGGGCGAGCAGTACTTC.

A few counts support this clonotype. The gene calls are TRBV21-1 and TRBJ1-2; the table names TRBD1, a call not compared with the DNA. TRBV21-1 is listed as a pseudogene. CDR3 length: 13 amino acids. DNA of the CDR3: TGTGCCAGCAGCAACCGGACACGTTCTGGCTACACCTTC. This encodes CASSNRTRSGYTF.

The chain combines TRBV18 with TRBJ2-5, with 9 nucleotides matching TRBD2. The DNA end lines up better with TRBJ2-7; the J call may be wrong. CDR1 and CDR2 (germline): KGHSH, LQKENI. The CDR3 is made up of 16 amino acids. CDR3 coding DNA: TGTGCCAGCTCACCAATCGTAGGACTAGCGAATGACGAGCAGTACTTC. The encoded protein is CASSPIVGLANDEQYF.

With respect to this clonotype: Being one base from a much bigger clone, this may be a read error. The CDR3 ends on some other residue instead of the conserved phenylalanine or tryptophan, so this is likely a read error. This chain uses TRBV20-1 with TRBJ2-3, with TRBD2 matching over 7 bases. This CDR3 contains 13 residues. Germline V gene sequence: CDR1 DFQATT, CDR2 SNEGSKA (reference sequence). Losses at the gene ends were 6 bases for V and 1 base for J; bases not matched to a gene: 4. The CDR3 bases are TGCAGTGCCACTACTAGCGGCACAGATACGCAGTATCTT. It codes for CSATTSGTDTQYL.

This clonotype was seen a handful of times. The chain links TRBV20-1 to TRBJ1-1; D gene ambiguous. The germline V gene has CDR1 DFQATT and CDR2 SNEGSKA (reference sequence). CDR3 size: 13 residues. V was pared by 2 bases and J by 5 bases, with 12 bases between. DNA of the CDR3: TGCAGTGCTAGAAGGTCTAGAATAACTGAAGCTTTCTTT. Its protein product is CSARRSRITEAFF.

The chain recombines TRBV9 with TRBJ2-5; the match to TRBD1 covers 8 bases. V gave up 0 bases and J gave up 2 bases; unmatched junction bases: 3. The CDR3 sequence is 15 residues long. CDR1 is SGDLS, CDR2 YYNGEE, per germline. The CDR3 sequence is CASSVGGQGQETQYF. The DNA for the CDR3 is TGTGCCAGCAGCGTAGGTGGACAGGGTCAAGAGACCCAGTACTTC.

This clonotype was counted ten times or more. The rearrangement links TRBV27 to TRBJ2-7; TRBD1 matches 9 bases. Trimming at V came to 4 bases and at J to 5 bases, leaving 6 bases not matched to a gene. This CDR3 contains 14 residues. Germline CDR1 is MNHEY and CDR2 is SMNVEV (reference sequence). The CDR3 DNA reads as TGTGCCAGCAGTTCAAACCGGGACAGGGACGAGCAGTACTTC. It encodes CASSSNRDRDEQYF.

In its sample, this clonotype was seen a few times. The CDR3 region is CASRPRDRGNEQFF. The CDR3 DNA follows: TGTGCCAGCAGGCCCCGGGACAGGGGTAATGAGCAGTTCTTC. The genes are TRBV5-4 and TRBJ2-1; 10 bases are a match to TRBD1. Germline V lookup: CDR1 SGHNT, CDR2 YYREEE (reference sequence). The CDR3 contains 14 residues. V trimming: 5 bases; J trimming: 7 bases; junction bases outside the gene matches: 6.

This clonotype was seen only a few times. The CDR3 loop reads CASSLGASSWAQHF. DNA for the CDR3: TGTGCCAGCAGCTTGGGGGCCTCATCATGGGCCCAGCATTTT. The chain carries TRBV7-2 and TRBJ1-5, with a weak D call TRBD1 (6 bases). The CDR3 runs to 14 residues. V was clipped by 3 bases and J by 11 bases, with 17 bases between them. The germline V gene has CDR1 SGHTA and CDR2 FQGNSA.

This clonotype was seen more than once but under ten times. The chain combines TRBV9 with TRBJ2-1; D tentatively fits TRBD1 or TRBD2 (5 bases each). Per the germline V gene, CDR1 is SGDLS and CDR2 is YYNGEE. V shed 6 bases and J shed 0 bases, with 13 bases lying between them. The CDR3 length is 15 residues. The CDR3 protein is CASTLGVSSYNEQFF. CDR3 nucleotide sequence: TGTGCCAGCACCCTGGGGGTCAGCTCCTACAATGAGCAGTTCTTC. Variable domain in full (rest from reference TRBV9 and TRBJ2-1): DSGVTQTPKHLITATGQRVTLRCSPRSGDLSVYWYQQSLDQGLQFLIQYYNGEERAKGNILERFSAQQFPDLHSELNLSSLELGDSALYFCASTLGVSSYNEQFFGPGTRLTVL.

In this sample, this clonotype turned up a few times. The chain links TRBV3-1 to TRBJ2-1, with D perhaps being TRBD1 or TRBD2 (5 bases each). Germline lookup yields CDR1 LGHDT and CDR2 YNNKEL (reference sequence). This CDR3 comprises 13 residues. Trimming took 0 bases from V and 8 from J, leaving 8 bases between them. CDR3 region: CASSQDGAHEQFF. In DNA, the CDR3 is TGTGCCAGCAGCCAAGACGGGGCCCATGAGCAGTTCTTC.

The rearrangement links TRBV3-1 to TRBJ2-1; TRBD2 aligns across 7 bases. The germline CDR1 and CDR2 sequences are LGHDT and YNNKEL (reference sequence). The CDR3 sequence is 14 residues long. V was pared by 1 base and J by 8 bases, with 5 bases of the junction left unmatched. Here the CDR3 reads CASSQGTRLYEQFF. Here the CDR3 DNA reads TGTGCCAGCAGCCAAGGGACTAGACTTTATGAGCAGTTCTTC.

The V call is TRBV10-3, the J call TRBJ2-5, with D tentatively TRBD1 or TRBD2 (5 bases each). TRBJ2-7 matches the DNA end more closely, so the J call is doubtful. The CDR3 totals 16 residues. Germline V gives CDR1 ENHRY, CDR2 SYGVKD. Here the CDR3 DNA reads TGTGCCATCGGGGCCAAGGGACCCCACCTCACCTACGAGCAGTACTTC. Encoded protein: CAIGAKGPHLTYEQYF.

This clonotype was observed a few times. The CDR3 here is CSVDPGPSMNTEAFF. The CDR3 bases are TGCAGCGTTGATCCGGGCCCATCCATGAACACTGAAGCTTTCTTT. The chain uses TRBV29-1 and TRBJ1-1; D is ambiguous. From germline, CDR1 is SQVTM and CDR2 ANQGSEA. V shed 3 bases and J shed 0 bases, with 14 bases lying between them. This CDR3 has 15 residues.

This clonotype was seen a handful of times. J is TRBJ2-3 and V is TRBV12-5; TRBD2 agrees at 14 bases. The CDR3 consists of 19 residues. After removal of 6 bases from V and 3 bases from J, the junction contained 14 bases not matched to a gene. From germline, CDR1 is LGHNT and CDR2 FRNRAP. CDR3 amino acids: CASGLGLAGGLGPTDTQYF. CDR3 in DNA: TGTGCTAGTGGCCTAGGACTAGCGGGAGGTCTTGGACCGACAGATACGCAGTATTTT.

This clonotype was counted at least ten times. The chain links TRBV15 to TRBJ2-5, with no clear D. V lost 3 bases and J 1 base, leaving 9 bases between the germline ends. This CDR3 region has 14 residues. Germline V gene data show CDR1 as LNHNV and CDR2 as YYDKDF (reference sequence). As DNA, the CDR3 is TGTGCCACCAGCAGGGTCGCCGTCCAAGAGACCCAGTACTTC. Translating it yields CATSRVAVQETQYF.

This clonotype was seen a handful of times. V and J are TRBV7-2 and TRBJ2-7; 7 bases agree with TRBD1. Germline-derived CDR1 and CDR2 are SGHTA and FQGNSA. The CDR3 contains 17 residues. V shed 1 base and J 3 bases; nucleotides not matched to a gene: 12. The DNA for the CDR3 is TGTGCCAGCAGCTTAGTTGGGGCAGGGGGTTCGGGCTACGAGCAGTACTTC. The encoded protein is CASSLVGAGGSGYEQYF.

The chain carries TRBV9 and TRBJ2-1; 11 nucleotides align to TRBD2. The CDR3 length is 18 residues. Trimming at V came to 4 bases and at J to 0 bases, leaving 9 bases not matched to a gene. Per germline, CDR1 SGDLS and CDR2 YYNGEE. The CDR3 DNA reads TGTGCCAGCAGCACCGGACTAGCGGGCGCGAGCTCCTACAATGAGCAGTTCTTC. Amino acids: CASSTGLAGASSYNEQFF.

A remark on this clonotype: One end of the junction does not line up with germline, which may come from a read error. The rearrangement joins TRBV20-1 to TRBJ2-7, with 8 positions matching TRBD2. The length of the CDR3 is 14 residues. Germline V gives CDR1 DFQATT, CDR2 SNEGSKA (reference sequence). For the CDR3, the DNA is TGCAGTACTAGGTTCGGGGGGGCCGCCTACGAGCAGTACTTC. It specifies CSTRFGGAAYEQYF.

This clonotype was counted a few times. Written as DNA, the CDR3 is TGTGCCAGCAGCTTAGGTCCTAGAAAGCGGGGGGCAACCTACGAGCAGTACTTC. Amino acids: CASSLGPRKRGATYEQYF. The chain combines TRBV7-6 with TRBJ2-7, with TRBD2 matching over 9 bases. Germline V gene lookup returns CDR1 SGHVS and CDR2 FNYEAQ. Trimming at V came to 1 base and at J to 2 bases, leaving 12 bases not matched to a gene. This CDR3 contains 18 residues.

The chain joins TRBV20-1 to TRBJ1-1; tentative D call: TRBD1 (5 bases). This CDR3 contains 13 residues. V dropped 5 bases and J dropped 9 bases, with 19 bases sitting between them. The germline V gene has CDR1 DFQATT and CDR2 SNEGSKA (reference sequence). CDR3 sequence reads: CSAFSSGGSKAFF. In DNA form, the CDR3 reads TGCAGTGCTTTTTCCAGCGGGGGTTCCAAAGCTTTCTTT.

The gene calls are TRBV7-9 and TRBJ1-2; weak D call: TRBD1 (6 bases). Germline V gives CDR1 SEHNR, CDR2 FQNEAQ (reference sequence). This CDR3 is 14 amino acids long. V was shortened by 1 base and J by 6 bases, with 12 bases between the two germline ends. CDR3 sequence: CASSLVGGEDGYTF. In nucleotides, the CDR3 is TGTGCCAGCAGCTTAGTGGGGGGCGAGGATGGCTACACCTTC.

In regard to this clonotype: Relative to the germline gene, one junction end is altered; a read error may explain this. The rearrangement links TRBV12-3 or TRBV12-4 to TRBJ2-3; D is perhaps TRBD1 (6 bases). The CDR3 runs 16 residues. The CDR3 nucleotides are TGTGCCGGCAGTCCCCGAGGGACACAAGGCACAGATACGCAGTATTTT. This codes for CAGSPRGTQGTDTQYF.

In DNA form, the CDR3 reads TGTGCCAGCAGCCAAAGCTCGGAGACCCAGTACTTC. It is translated as CASSQSSETQYF. This chain uses TRBV7-8 with TRBJ2-5; D gene unclear. The CDR3 is 12 amino acids. The germline V and J ends were trimmed by 5 bases and 5 bases, with 9 bases remaining between them. Germline-derived CDR1 and CDR2 are SGHVS and FQNEAQ.

The chain combines TRBV6-2 or TRBV6-3 with TRBJ1-1; maybe TRBD1 (6 bases). V lost 5 bases to trimming and J lost 5 bases, with 18 bases between them. The CDR3 totals 15 residues. Germline V gene data show CDR1 as MNHEY and CDR2 as SVGEGT. CDR3 region: CASSPAGGAVTEAFF. In DNA, the CDR3 is TGTGCCAGCAGTCCGGCGGGGGGCGCGGTGACTGAAGCTTTCTTT.

The chain recombines TRBV10-3 with TRBJ1-2, with TRBD1 matching over 8 bases. Trimming took 4 bases from V and 4 from J; bases not matched to a gene: 2. Germline V CDR1 and CDR2: ENHRY, SYGVKD. This CDR3 spans 13 amino acids. CDR3 sequence: CAISVDRVYGYTF. In DNA, the CDR3 is TGTGCCATCAGTGTGGACAGGGTCTATGGCTACACCTTC.

The gene calls are TRBV6-1 and TRBJ2-7; D is perhaps TRBD2 (5 bases). Germline-derived CDR1 and CDR2 are MNHNS and SASEGT. The CDR3 totals 15 residues. Trimming pared 5 bases from V and 2 bases from J, leaving 16 bases between. The CDR3: CASSPRRRMAYEQYF. Here the CDR3 DNA reads TGTGCCAGCAGTCCCCGACGGAGGATGGCCTACGAGCAGTACTTC.

CDR3 nucleotide sequence: TGCAGTGCTAGGAGCGGGAGCGCTAGCACAGATACGCAGTATTTT. This encodes CSARSGSASTDTQYF. The chain has TRBV20-1 and TRBJ2-3, with 8 bases fitting TRBD2. The germline CDR1 and CDR2 sequences are DFQATT and SNEGSKA (reference sequence). The CDR3 extends over 15 amino acids. V lost 3 bases, J lost 0 bases, and 5 bases stayed unmatched.

This clonotype was detected only a few times. This chain links TRBV7-2 with TRBJ2-7; D gene ambiguous. The tail of the sequence fits TRBJ2-5 better, so the J call may be wrong. Germline V lookup: CDR1 SGHTA, CDR2 FQGNSA. This CDR3 has 15 amino acids. Here the CDR3 reads CASSLALMVGETQYF. The CDR3 DNA sequence: TGTGCCAGCAGCTTAGCTTTAATGGTTGGTGAGACCCAGTACTTC.